These 29 T cell receptor beta chains share one sample of origin, sequenced in a study of T cells in women clearing cervical HPV infection. Assay used: immunoSEQ multiplex PCR; TCRdb lists only in-frame clones, some missing. This sample's clone table lists some 40,000 clones. Source material: blood buffy coat. These receptors all stem from a woman aged 18 to 69 with a cervical HPV16 infection that either progressed to CIN3+ or cleared (not recorded which).

On this clone itself: With the read ending 3 residues before the CDR3 end, the germline J gene is used to fill in that end. The chain couples TRBV20-1 to TRBJ1-2; the match to TRBD1 covers 8 bases. The CDR3 loop spans 13 amino acids. Per the germline V gene, CDR1 is DFQATT and CDR2 is SNEGSKA (reference sequence). The V and J ends lost 6 bases and 4 bases, in that order; junction bases with no gene match: 7. CDR3 sequence: CSASLGQAYGYTF. The part of the CDR3 DNA that was read is TGCAGTGCCTCATTGGGACAGGCCTATGGC.

With respect to this clone: Sequencing ends 3 residues short of the CDR3 end; the germline J gene provides the rest. V gene TRBV2 combines with J gene TRBJ2-7, with TRBD2 matching over 7 bases. The CDR3 loop spans 14 amino acids. The V gene end was trimmed by 6 bases and the J gene end by 1 base; junction bases not matched to a gene: 6. CDR1 is SNHLY, CDR2 FYNNEI, per germline. This CDR3 reads CASRPSGYSYEQYF. The covered CDR3 bases are TGTGCCAGCAGACCTAGCGGCTATTCCTACGAG.

Regarding this clone: The CDR3 end lies 3 residues beyond the end of the read and is filled in from the germline J gene. This chain links TRBV15 with TRBJ1-2; D call uncertain. Germline loops: CDR1 LNHNV, CDR2 YYDKDF (reference sequence). The germline V and J ends were trimmed by 6 bases and 6 bases, with 14 bases remaining between them. The CDR3 sequence is 13 residues long. The sequenced CDR3 bases are TGTGCCACCAGTGAACTCGGTATGAATGGC. Protein: CATSELGMNG. Given in full, the CDR3 is CATSELGMNGYTF.

With respect to this clone: The missing CDR3 end, 3 residues past where the read stops, is filled in from the germline J gene. The gene calls are TRBV19 and TRBJ2-3, with 12 bases that match TRBD2. J lost 7 bases, V lost 1 base, and 6 bases had no gene match. CDR3 length: 16 residues. Germline V gene lookup returns CDR1 LNHDA and CDR2 SQIVND (reference sequence). The CDR3 DNA, read in part, is TGTGCCAGTAGTATAGCGGCTAGCGGGGGGGCCAATACG. Its protein is CASSIAASGGANT. The CDR3 as a whole reads CASSIAASGGANTQYF. The entire variable domain, with the rest obtained from reference TRBV19 and TRBJ2-3, is as follows: DGGITQSPKYLFRKEGQNVTLSCEQNLNHDAMYWYRQDPGQGLRLIYYSQIVNDFQKGDIAEGYSVSREKKESFPLTVTSAQKNPTAFYLCASSIAASGGANTQYFGPGTRLTVL.

The CDR3 reads CASSLEQGARDEQFF. The DNA read from the CDR3 is TGTGCCAGCAGCCTTGAACAGGGGGCGCGCGATGAG. The chain combines TRBV7-9 with TRBJ2-1, with TRBD1 matching over 9 bases. Coverage ceases 3 residues before the CDR3 finishes, and the germline J gene fills in the end. With V trimmed by 5 bases and J by 8 bases, 10 bases remained unmatched. Germline CDR1 is SEHNR and CDR2 is FQNEAQ (reference sequence). The CDR3 consists of 15 residues.

As concerns this clone: The read gets to within 3 residues of the CDR3 end, and the germline J gene fills in the rest. The same CDR3 can be traced to other DNA sequences in this sample. The chain uses TRBV5-1 and TRBJ1-2; D perhaps matches TRBD1 (5 bases). CDR1 and CDR2 from the germline V gene are SGHRS and YFSETQ. The CDR3 has 12 amino acids. The CDR3 DNA, read in part, is TGCGCCAGCAGCTTGGCCGACGGGGGG. This encodes CASSLADGG. In full, the CDR3 reads CASSLADGGYTF.

Concerning this clone: Read data end 3 residues before the CDR3 end; the end is taken from the germline J gene. This rearrangement joins TRBV25-1 to TRBJ2-2, with D perhaps TRBD1 (5 bases). The CDR3 loop spans 14 amino acids. V dropped 3 bases and J dropped 4 bases, with 9 bases sitting between them. The germline V gene has CDR1 MGHDK and CDR2 SYGVNS. Incomplete CDR3 DNA: TGTGCCAGCAGTGATGGGGCCGGCACCGGGGAG. Protein sequence: CASSDGAGTGE. The whole CDR3 reads CASSDGAGTGELFF.

Worth noting for this clone: From the germline J gene comes the end of the CDR3, since the read stops 3 residues before it. The rearrangement joins TRBV2 to TRBJ2-3; TRBD1 is a possible D gene (6 bases). Germline assignment: CDR1 SNHLY and CDR2 FYNNEI. CDR3 size: 14 residues. Incomplete CDR3 DNA: TGTGCCAGCAGTGAACCACAGGGCAATCAGCCG. It is translated as CASSEPQGNQP. The CDR3 as a whole reads CASSEPQGNQPQYF.

A note on this clone: The read ends 3 residues early relative to the CDR3; the germline J gene fills the gap. The chain couples TRBV7-3 to TRBJ1-2; maybe TRBD1 (5 bases). Germline CDR1 is SGHTA and CDR2 is FQGTGA. CDR3 size: 16 residues. The CDR3 here is CASSLVADSAGRDYTF. CDR3 DNA (partial): TGTGCCAGCAGCTTAGTTGCCGATTCCGCAGGGAGAGAC.

Remarks on this clone: The read terminates 3 residues ahead of where the CDR3 ends, so the germline J gene completes it. V is TRBV5-1 and J is TRBJ2-1; 7 bases line up with TRBD2. The CDR3 is 15 residues long. Germline V gives CDR1 SGHRS, CDR2 YFSETQ. V was pared by 7 bases and J by 0 bases, with 7 bases of the junction left unmatched. CDR3 sequence reads: CASAAGGSSYNEQFF. The CDR3 DNA, read in part, is TGCGCCAGCGCTGCCGGCGGGAGCTCCTACAATGAG.

For this clone: The read halts 3 residues ahead of the CDR3 end, with the missing end drawn from the germline J gene. The V and J genes are TRBV20-1 and TRBJ1-2, with TRBD1 as a possible D gene (6 bases). The CDR3 is 16 amino acids. Looked up from germline, CDR1 is DFQATT and CDR2 is SNEGSKA (reference sequence). V shed 3 bases and J shed 4 bases, with 21 bases lying between them. CDR3 DNA (partial): TGCAGTGCTAGGAAGATCCTAACAGGGTCGACCTATGGC. Protein product: CSARKILTGSTYG. The full CDR3 is CSARKILTGSTYGYTF.

Concerning this clone: Read sequence stops 3 residues before the CDR3 end, and the germline J gene provides the missing end. V usage is TRBV19 and J usage is TRBJ1-4, with 8 bases identical to TRBD1. The germline V gene has CDR1 LNHDA and CDR2 SQIVND (reference sequence). J gave up 8 bases and V 5 bases, and 7 bases lay outside the gene matches. The CDR3 spans 14 residues. The CDR3 reads CASSRTGYQEKLFF. The sequenced part of the CDR3 DNA is TGTGCCAGTAGTCGGACAGGGTATCAGGAAAAA.

Comment on this clone: The CDR3 end falls 3 residues outside the read, so it is completed with the germline J gene. The chain uses TRBV29-1 and TRBJ1-1; 9 nucleotides match TRBD1. V dropped 8 bases and J dropped 5; count of bases not matched to a gene: 9. Germline CDR1 is SQVTM and CDR2 is ANQGSEA. The CDR3 spans 13 residues. Partial CDR3 DNA: TGCAGCACCCGGGACAGGGCGTATACTGAA. Amino acid sequence: CSTRDRAYTE. Given in full, the CDR3 is CSTRDRAYTEAFF.

As for this clone: The read ends 3 residues before the CDR3 terminus; that terminus is restored from the germline J gene. This rearrangement joins TRBV29-1 to TRBJ2-5; D gene uncertain. The V gene's germline CDR1 is SQVTM and CDR2 ANQGSEA. V was shortened by 3 bases and J by 7 bases, with 6 bases between the two germline ends. The CDR3 runs to 10 residues. Incomplete CDR3 DNA: TGCAGCGTTGACCCCGGGACC. Protein: CSVDPGT. The entire CDR3 reads CSVDPGTQYF.

Details on this clone: Read data end 3 residues before the CDR3 end; the end is taken from the germline J gene. The chain links TRBV20-1 to TRBJ2-3; 10 bases align to TRBD2. Germline V gene sequence: CDR1 DFQATT, CDR2 SNEGSKA (reference sequence). CDR3 length: 13 residues. V lost 5 bases to trimming and J lost 1 base; unmatched junction nucleotides: 0. Partial CDR3 DNA: TGCAGTGCTGGGACTAGCGGCACAGATACG. Protein product: CSAGTSGTDT. The full CDR3 protein is CSAGTSGTDTQYF.

Regarding this clone: The read stops 3 residues short of the end of the CDR3; the missing end is completed from the germline J gene. The chain combines TRBV10-3 with TRBJ1-1; no clear D gene. V dropped 5 bases and J dropped 1 base, with 11 bases sitting between them. This CDR3 is 14 amino acids long. Germline values: CDR1 ENHRY, CDR2 SYGVKD. CDR3 region: CAISLDLANTEAFF. The part of the CDR3 DNA that was read is TGTGCCATCAGTCTCGATCTGGCGAACACTGAA.

Worth noting for this clone: The CDR3 end falls 3 residues outside the read, so it is completed with the germline J gene. The J gene is TRBJ2-7, the V gene TRBV2, with D unresolved. CDR1 is SNHLY and CDR2 is FYNNEI in the germline V gene. V was pared by 5 bases and J by 6 bases, with 11 bases between. The CDR3 is made up of 12 amino acids. The CDR3 sequence: CASSITEAEQYF. The CDR3 bases that were read are TGTGCCAGCAGTATTACAGAGGCCGAG.

Worth noting for this clone: The read comes to an end 3 residues before the CDR3 does, leaving the germline J gene to fill in the end. The chain recombines TRBV4-1 with TRBJ2-3; 11 nucleotides line up with TRBD2. Germline V gene lookup returns CDR1 MGHRA and CDR2 YSYEKL. Losses at the gene ends were 3 bases for V and 2 bases for J; bases not matched to a gene: 7. The CDR3 has 17 amino acids. CDR3: CASSHYTTSGVTDTQYF. The part of the CDR3 DNA that was read is TGCGCCAGCAGCCACTACACGACTAGCGGGGTCACAGATACG.

As regards this clone: The CDR3 goes on 3 residues after the read ends, and that part is filled in from the germline J gene. The rearrangement uses TRBV12-3 or TRBV12-4 and TRBJ1-3; possibly TRBD1 for D (5 bases). This CDR3 has 15 residues. V was trimmed by 5 bases and J by 4 bases, leaving 15 bases between them. The CDR3 region is CASSPLRGRGNTIYF. The sequenced part of the CDR3 DNA is TGTGCCAGCAGTCCCTTGAGGGGTCGCGGAAACACC.

With regard to this clone: The CDR3 end is not reached by the read, which stops 3 residues before it; the germline J gene fills it in. V gene TRBV15 combines with J gene TRBJ2-3; TRBD1 matches at 10 bases. Germline V gene lookup returns CDR1 LNHNV and CDR2 YYDKDF (reference sequence). The CDR3 is 16 amino acids. Trimming removed 0 bases from V and 5 bases from J; junction bases left unmatched: 5. The covered CDR3 bases are TGTGCCACCAGCAGAGATGGGGGACAGGGGAAAGATACG. It codes for CATSRDGGQGKDT. The whole CDR3 sequence reads CATSRDGGQGKDTQYF.

On this clone: The read gets to within 3 residues of the CDR3 end, and the germline J gene fills in the rest. This chain uses TRBV5-1 with TRBJ1-4; tentatively, D is TRBD1 (5 bases). Germline V gene data show CDR1 as SGHRS and CDR2 as YFSETQ. This CDR3 has 13 amino acids. CDR3 DNA (partial): TGCGCCAGCAGCCCCATTGGGGCCAACGTA. Its protein product is CASSPIGANV. The complete CDR3 protein is CASSPIGANVLFF. Complete variable domain (other parts from reference TRBV5-1 and TRBJ1-4): KAGVTQTPRYLIKTRGQQVTLSCSPISGHRSVSWYQQTPGQGLQFLFEYFSETQRNKGNFPGRFSGRQFSNSRSEMNVSTLELGDSALYLCASSPIGANVLFFGSGTQLSVL.

Concerning this clone itself: The sequence runs out 3 residues before the end of the CDR3; the remainder is reconstructed from the germline J gene. The chain links TRBV18 to TRBJ2-6, with D unresolved. The CDR3 is 14 residues long. Germline V CDR1 and CDR2: KGHSH, LQKENI. Trimming shortened V by 2 bases and J by 4 bases, and 6 bases separated the two germline ends. Incomplete CDR3 DNA: TGTGCCAGCTCACCAACTCCCGGGGCCAACGTC. This codes for CASSPTPGANV. The entire CDR3 is CASSPTPGANVLTF.

Concerning this clone: The read ends 3 residues before the CDR3 terminus; that terminus is restored from the germline J gene. J is TRBJ2-5 and V is TRBV12-5, with a possible D match to TRBD2 (5 bases). Germline CDR1 is LGHNT and CDR2 is FRNRAP. The CDR3 has 15 amino acids. V was trimmed by 1 base and J by 4 bases, leaving 13 bases between them. The CDR3 DNA, read in part, is TGTGCTAGTGGTTTGGCCGAAATCCGGGGAGAGACC. Protein sequence: CASGLAEIRGET. The entire CDR3 protein is CASGLAEIRGETQYF. Supplemented by reference TRBV12-5 and TRBJ2-5, the full variable domain reads DARVTQTPRHKVTEMGQEVTMRCQPILGHNTVFWYRQTMMQGLELLAYFRNRAPLDDSGMPKDRFSAEMPDATLATLKIQPSEPRDSAVYFCASGLAEIRGETQYFGPGTRLLVL.

Worth noting for this clone: The observed sequence ends 3 residues before the CDR3 terminus, with the missing tail filled in from the germline J gene. This chain links TRBV5-4 with TRBJ2-5; 10 bases match TRBD2. With 4 bases clipped from V and 2 bases from J, the junction kept 5 bases outside the gene matches. The CDR3 covers 15 residues. Germline V lookup: CDR1 SGHNT, CDR2 YYREEE (reference sequence). The CDR3 spells CASSPRTSGQETQYF. The covered CDR3 bases are TGTGCCAGCAGCCCTCGGACTAGCGGTCAAGAGACC.

In the case of this clone: The sequenced fragment ends 3 residues before the CDR3 boundary, so the rest is inferred from the germline J gene. This chain uses TRBV5-1 with TRBJ1-3, with 7 bases that match TRBD1. CDR1 SGHRS and CDR2 YFSETQ come from the germline V gene. The CDR3 totals 13 residues. With V trimmed by 3 bases and J by 7 bases, 4 bases remained unmatched. The covered CDR3 bases are TGCGCCAGCAGCTGGGGACAGTCCAACACC. This gives the protein CASSWGQSNT. The CDR3, in full, reads CASSWGQSNTIYF.

As to this clone: Coverage ceases 3 residues before the CDR3 finishes, and the germline J gene fills in the end. This chain uses TRBV10-3 with TRBJ1-2, with D unresolved. The CDR3 totals 13 residues. V was trimmed by 5 bases and J by 4 bases, leaving 11 bases between them. CDR1 ENHRY and CDR2 SYGVKD come from the germline V gene. CDR3: CAISSGVGYGYTF. CDR3 bases read: TGTGCCATCAGTTCCGGGGTGGGCTATGGC.

Details on this clone: The read finishes 3 residues shy of the CDR3 end, and the germline J gene is used to complete it. The V call is TRBV20-1, the J call TRBJ2-7; the D gene is possibly TRBD1 (7 bases). The CDR3 runs to 15 residues. Trimming stripped 1 base from V and 1 base from J, with 14 bases between. Germline V gives CDR1 DFQATT, CDR2 SNEGSKA (reference sequence). CDR3 region: CSARAGGSGSYEQYF. The sequenced part of the CDR3 DNA is TGCAGTGCTAGAGCAGGGGGGTCAGGGTCCTACGAG.

Details on this clone: The CDR3 goes on 3 residues after the read ends, and that part is filled in from the germline J gene. This chain joins TRBV5-1 and TRBJ1-6; D possibly corresponds to TRBD1 (6 bases). V lost 1 base to trimming and J lost 8 bases, with 16 bases between them. This CDR3 comprises 16 residues. Germline loops: CDR1 SGHRS, CDR2 YFSETQ. CDR3 sequence: CASSLRGGPGDSPLHF. CDR3 DNA (partial): TGCGCCAGCAGCTTGCGGGGCGGCCCAGGGGATTCACCC.

As concerns this clone: The read ends 3 residues shy of where the CDR3 ends; the end is completed using the germline J gene. The chain recombines TRBV7-2 with TRBJ2-3; D is ambiguous. The CDR3 loop spans 13 amino acids. The germline CDR1 and CDR2 sequences are SGHTA and FQGNSA. CDR3 bases read: TGTGCCAGCAGCTTCCTGGGCGCTGAGACG. Its protein product is CASSFLGAET. The complete CDR3 reads CASSFLGAETQYF.